This TCR beta chain was captured in a study of T cells expressing NK-cell markers. Turning to the study itself: The authors sequenced eight donors, of whom seven were HCMV-seropositive and one was seronegative.

The length of the CDR3 is 17 residues. Germline CDR1 and CDR2: SGHKS and YYEKEE (reference sequence). Using the 5' RACE reads, TCRdb records one entry per CDR3 protein without DNA. The sample data list 500,000 or so distinct CDR3 sequences. The V and J genes are TRBV5-5 and TRBJ2-2; the D gene TCRdb calls, TRBD2, cannot be checked with no DNA. The TCR originated in a young man in good health. What was sequenced was blood T cells: a sorted CD56 or NKG2C T cell subset, CD4+ or CD8+ T cells, or bulk PBMC T cells (not recorded which). The CDR3 loop is CASSFAPGTSYTGELFF.